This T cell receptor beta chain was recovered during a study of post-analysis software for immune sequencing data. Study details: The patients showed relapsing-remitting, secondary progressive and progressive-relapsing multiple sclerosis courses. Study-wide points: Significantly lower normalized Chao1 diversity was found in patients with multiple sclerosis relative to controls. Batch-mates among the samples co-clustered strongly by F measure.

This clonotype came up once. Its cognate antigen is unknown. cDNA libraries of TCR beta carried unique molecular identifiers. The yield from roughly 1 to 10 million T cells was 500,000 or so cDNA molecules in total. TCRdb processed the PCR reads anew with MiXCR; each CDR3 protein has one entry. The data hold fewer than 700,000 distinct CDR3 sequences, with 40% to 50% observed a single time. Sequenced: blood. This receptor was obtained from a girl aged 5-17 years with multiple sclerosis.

In DNA, the CDR3 is TGTGCCAGCAGCTTGGAACAAATCTATGGCTACACCTTC. Its translation: CASSLEQIYGYTF. The V and J genes are TRBV5-5 and TRBJ1-2; D remains ambiguous. The CDR3 loop spans 13 amino acids. Germline CDR1 reads SGHKS; CDR2 reads YYEKEE (reference sequence). The V end was cut by 0 bases, the J end by 4 bases, with 7 bases between.